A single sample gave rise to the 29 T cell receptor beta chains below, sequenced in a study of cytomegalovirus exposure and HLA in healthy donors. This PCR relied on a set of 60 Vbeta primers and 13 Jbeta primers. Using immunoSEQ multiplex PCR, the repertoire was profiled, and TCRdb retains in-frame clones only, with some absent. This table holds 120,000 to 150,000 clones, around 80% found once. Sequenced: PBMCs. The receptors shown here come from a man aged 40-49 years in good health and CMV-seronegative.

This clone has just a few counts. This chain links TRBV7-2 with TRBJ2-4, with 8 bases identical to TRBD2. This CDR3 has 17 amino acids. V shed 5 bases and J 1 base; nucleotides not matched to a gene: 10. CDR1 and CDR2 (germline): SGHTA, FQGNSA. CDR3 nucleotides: TGTGCCAGCAGCAGCGTCGGTCTAGCGGGTGCCAAAAACATTCAGTACTTC. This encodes CASSSVGLAGAKNIQYF.

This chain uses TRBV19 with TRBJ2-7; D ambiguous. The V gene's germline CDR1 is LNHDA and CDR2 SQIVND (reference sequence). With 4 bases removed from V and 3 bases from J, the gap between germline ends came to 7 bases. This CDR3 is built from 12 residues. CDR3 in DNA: TGTGCCAGTAGTAGCCACAGCTACGAGCAGTACTTC. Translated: CASSSHSYEQYF.

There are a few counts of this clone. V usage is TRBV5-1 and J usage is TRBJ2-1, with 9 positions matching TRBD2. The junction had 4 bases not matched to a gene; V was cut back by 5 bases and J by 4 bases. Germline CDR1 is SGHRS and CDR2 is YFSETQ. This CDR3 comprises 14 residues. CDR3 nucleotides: TGCGCCAGCAGTGCGGGGGGGCCATACAATGAGCAGTTCTTC. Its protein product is CASSAGGPYNEQFF.

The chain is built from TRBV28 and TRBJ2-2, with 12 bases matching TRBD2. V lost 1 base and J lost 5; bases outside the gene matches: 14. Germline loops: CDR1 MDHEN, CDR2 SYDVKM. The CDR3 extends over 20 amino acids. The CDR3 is CASSLFASGRADSGTGELFF. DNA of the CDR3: TGTGCCAGCAGTTTATTCGCTAGCGGGAGGGCCGATTCGGGTACCGGGGAGCTGTTTTTT.

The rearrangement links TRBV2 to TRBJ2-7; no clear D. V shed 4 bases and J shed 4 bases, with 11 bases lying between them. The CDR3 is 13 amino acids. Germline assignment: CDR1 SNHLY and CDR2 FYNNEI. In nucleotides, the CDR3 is TGTGCCAGCAGTGGAGCCCCCCGGTACGAGCAGTACTTC. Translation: CASSGAPRYEQYF.

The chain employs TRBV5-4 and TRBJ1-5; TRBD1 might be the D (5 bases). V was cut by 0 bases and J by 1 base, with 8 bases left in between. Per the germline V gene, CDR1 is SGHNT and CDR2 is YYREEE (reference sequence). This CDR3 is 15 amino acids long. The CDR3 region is CASSLAGDSNQPQHF. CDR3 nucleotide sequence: TGTGCCAGCAGCTTGGCGGGGGACAGCAATCAGCCCCAGCATTTT.

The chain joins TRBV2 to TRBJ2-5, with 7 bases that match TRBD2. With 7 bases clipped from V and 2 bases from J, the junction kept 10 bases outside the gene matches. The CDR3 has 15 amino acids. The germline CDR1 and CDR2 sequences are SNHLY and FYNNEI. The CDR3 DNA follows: TGTGCCAGCAAGAATTCCGGGAGGCCTCAAGAGACCCAGTACTTC. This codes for CASKNSGRPQETQYF.

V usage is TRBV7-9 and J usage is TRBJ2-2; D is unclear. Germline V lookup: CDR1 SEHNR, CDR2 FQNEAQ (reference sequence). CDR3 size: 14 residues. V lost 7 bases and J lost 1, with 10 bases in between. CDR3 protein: CASTVPGNTGELFF. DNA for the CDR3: TGTGCCAGCACCGTCCCGGGGAACACCGGGGAGCTGTTTTTT.

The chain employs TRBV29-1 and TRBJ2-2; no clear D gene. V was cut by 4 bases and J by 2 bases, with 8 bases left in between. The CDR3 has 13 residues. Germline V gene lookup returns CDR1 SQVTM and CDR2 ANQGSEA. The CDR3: CSVGAHNTGELFF. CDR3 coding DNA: TGCAGCGTTGGTGCACATAACACCGGGGAGCTGTTTTTT.

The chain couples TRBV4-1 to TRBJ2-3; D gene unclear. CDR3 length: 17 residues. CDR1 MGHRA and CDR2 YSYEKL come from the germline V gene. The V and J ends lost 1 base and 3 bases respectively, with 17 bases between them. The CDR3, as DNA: TGCGCCAGCAGCCAAGCGGCCTGGGTGGGCCGAACAGATACGCAGTATTTT. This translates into CASSQAAWVGRTDTQYF.

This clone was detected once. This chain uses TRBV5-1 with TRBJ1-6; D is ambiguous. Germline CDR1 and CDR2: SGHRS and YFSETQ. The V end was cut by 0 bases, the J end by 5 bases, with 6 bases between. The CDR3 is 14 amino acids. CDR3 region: CASSLVSDNSPLHF. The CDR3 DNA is TGCGCCAGCAGCTTGGTTTCTGATAATTCACCCCTCCACTTT. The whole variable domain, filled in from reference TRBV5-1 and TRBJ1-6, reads KAGVTQTPRYLIKTRGQQVTLSCSPISGHRSVSWYQQTPGQGLQFLFEYFSETQRNKGNFPGRFSGRQFSNSRSEMNVSTLELGDSALYLCASSLVSDNSPLHFGNGTRLTVT.

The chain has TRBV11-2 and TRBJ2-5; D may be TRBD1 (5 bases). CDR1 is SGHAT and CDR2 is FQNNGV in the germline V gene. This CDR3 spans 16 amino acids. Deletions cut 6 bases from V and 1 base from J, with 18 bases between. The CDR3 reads CASRPQGLGPQETQYF. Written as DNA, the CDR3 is TGTGCCAGCAGACCCCAGGGCCTAGGGCCCCAAGAGACCCAGTACTTC.

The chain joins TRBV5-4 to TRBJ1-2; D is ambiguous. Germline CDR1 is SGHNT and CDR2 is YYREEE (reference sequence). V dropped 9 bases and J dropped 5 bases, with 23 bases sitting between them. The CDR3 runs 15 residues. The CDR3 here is CANSQFLGAEYGYTF. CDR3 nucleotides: TGTGCCAACAGTCAATTTCTGGGCGCAGAGTATGGCTACACCTTC.

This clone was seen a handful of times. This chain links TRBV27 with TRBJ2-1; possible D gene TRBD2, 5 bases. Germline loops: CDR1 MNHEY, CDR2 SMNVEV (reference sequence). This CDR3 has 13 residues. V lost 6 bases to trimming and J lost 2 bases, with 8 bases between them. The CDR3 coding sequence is TGTGCCAGCAGGGGTAGCGCCTACAATGAGCAGTTCTTC. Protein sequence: CASRGSAYNEQFF.

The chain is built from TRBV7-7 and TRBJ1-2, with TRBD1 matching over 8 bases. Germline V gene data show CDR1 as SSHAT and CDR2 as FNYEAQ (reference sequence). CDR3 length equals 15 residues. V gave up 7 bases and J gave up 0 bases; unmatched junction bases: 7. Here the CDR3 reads CASKDPGGPNYGYTF. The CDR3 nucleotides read TGTGCCAGCAAAGACCCAGGGGGCCCTAACTATGGCTACACCTTC.

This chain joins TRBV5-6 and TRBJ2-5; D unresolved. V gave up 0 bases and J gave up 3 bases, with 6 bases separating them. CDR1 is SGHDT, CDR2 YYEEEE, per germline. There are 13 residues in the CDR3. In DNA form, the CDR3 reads TGTGCCAGCAGCTTGGACCAGGAAGAGACCCAGTACTTC. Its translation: CASSLDQEETQYF.

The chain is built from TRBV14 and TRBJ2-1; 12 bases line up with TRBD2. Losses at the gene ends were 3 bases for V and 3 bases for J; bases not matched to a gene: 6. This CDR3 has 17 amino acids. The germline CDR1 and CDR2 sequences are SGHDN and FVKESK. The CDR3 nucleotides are TGTGCCAGCAGCCATTGGACTAGCGGGGTTTACTACAATGAGCAGTTCTTC. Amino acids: CASSHWTSGVYYNEQFF.

CDR3 in amino acids: CASSLEYGIGYQPQHF. CDR3 DNA: TGTGCCAGCAGCTTAGAGTACGGGATTGGCTATCAGCCCCAGCATTTT. J is TRBJ1-5 and V is TRBV7-8; no reliable D call. Germline V gives CDR1 SGHVS, CDR2 FQNEAQ. V shed 1 base and J shed 5 bases, with 15 bases lying between them. The CDR3 runs to 16 residues.

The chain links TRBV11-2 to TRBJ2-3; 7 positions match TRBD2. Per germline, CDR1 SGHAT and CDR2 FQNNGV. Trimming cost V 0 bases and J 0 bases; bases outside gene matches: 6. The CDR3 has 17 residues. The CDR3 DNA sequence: TGTGCCAGCAGCTTAGAAGCGTGGACTAGAAGCACAGATACGCAGTATTTT. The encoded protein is CASSLEAWTRSTDTQYF.

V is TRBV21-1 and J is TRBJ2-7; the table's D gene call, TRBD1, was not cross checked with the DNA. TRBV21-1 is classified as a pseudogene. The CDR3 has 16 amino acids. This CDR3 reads CASSSSPPRNSYEQYF. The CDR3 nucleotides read TGTGCCAGCAGCTCCTCCCCCCCCAGAAACTCCTACGAGCAGTACTTC.

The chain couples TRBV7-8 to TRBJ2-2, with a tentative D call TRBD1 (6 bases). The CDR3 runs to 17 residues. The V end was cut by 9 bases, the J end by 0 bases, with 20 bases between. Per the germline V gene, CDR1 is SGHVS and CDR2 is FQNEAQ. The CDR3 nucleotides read TGTGCCAGTCATCAGGAAGTGGGGGCCCCGAACACCGGGGAGCTGTTTTTT. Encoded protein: CASHQEVGAPNTGELFF.

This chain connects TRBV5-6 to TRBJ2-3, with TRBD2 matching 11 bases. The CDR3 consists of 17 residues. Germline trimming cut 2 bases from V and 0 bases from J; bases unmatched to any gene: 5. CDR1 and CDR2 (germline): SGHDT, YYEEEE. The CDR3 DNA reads TGTGCCAGCAGCTTTTTAGGACTAGCGGGCAGCACAGATACGCAGTATTTT. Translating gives CASSFLGLAGSTDTQYF.

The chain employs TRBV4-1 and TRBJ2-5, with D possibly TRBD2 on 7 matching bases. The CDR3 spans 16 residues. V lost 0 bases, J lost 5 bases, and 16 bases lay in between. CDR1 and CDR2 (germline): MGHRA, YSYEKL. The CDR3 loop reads CASSQEGAGVQETQYF. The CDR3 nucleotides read TGCGCCAGCAGCCAAGAGGGGGCGGGAGTACAGGAGACCCAGTACTTC.

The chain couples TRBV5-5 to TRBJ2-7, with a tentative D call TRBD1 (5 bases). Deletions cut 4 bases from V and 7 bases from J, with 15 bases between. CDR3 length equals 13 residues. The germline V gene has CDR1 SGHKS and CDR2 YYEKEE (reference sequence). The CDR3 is CASSPRRVWEQYF. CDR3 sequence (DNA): TGTGCCAGCAGCCCTCGCAGGGTGTGGGAGCAGTACTTC.

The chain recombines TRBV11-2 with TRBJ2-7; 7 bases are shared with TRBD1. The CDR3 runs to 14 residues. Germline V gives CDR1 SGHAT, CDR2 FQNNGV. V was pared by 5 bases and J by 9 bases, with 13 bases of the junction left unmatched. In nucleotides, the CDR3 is TGTGCCAGCAGCCTTGACAGGGCCCCTTCCGTGCAGTACTTC. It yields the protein CASSLDRAPSVQYF.

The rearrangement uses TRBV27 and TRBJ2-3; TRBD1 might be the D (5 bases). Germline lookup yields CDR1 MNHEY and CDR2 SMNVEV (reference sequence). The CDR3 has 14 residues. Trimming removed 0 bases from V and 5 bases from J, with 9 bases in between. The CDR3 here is CASSLSRVVDTQYF. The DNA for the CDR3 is TGTGCCAGCAGTTTATCCAGGGTGGTAGATACGCAGTATTTT.

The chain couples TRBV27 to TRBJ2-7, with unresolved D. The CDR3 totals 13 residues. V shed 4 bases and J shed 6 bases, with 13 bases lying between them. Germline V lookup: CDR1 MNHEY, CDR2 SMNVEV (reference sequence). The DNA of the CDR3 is TGTGCCAGCAGTTCCGTCCCCTCCGGCGAGCAGTACTTC. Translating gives CASSSVPSGEQYF.

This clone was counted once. CDR3 protein: CASSPDRGATEAFF. CDR3 bases: TGTGCCAGCAGTCCCGACAGGGGGGCCACTGAAGCTTTCTTT. The chain is built from TRBV6-1 and TRBJ1-1; 9 nucleotides line up with TRBD1. This CDR3 contains 14 residues. The V and J ends lost 5 bases and 4 bases, in that order; junction bases with no gene match: 5. CDR1 is MNHNS and CDR2 is SASEGT in the germline V gene.

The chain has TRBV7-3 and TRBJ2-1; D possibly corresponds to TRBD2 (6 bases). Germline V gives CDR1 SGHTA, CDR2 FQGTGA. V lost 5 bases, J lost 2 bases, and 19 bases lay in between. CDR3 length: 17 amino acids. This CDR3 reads CASSPYRPGVAYNEQFF. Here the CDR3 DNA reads TGTGCCAGCAGCCCTTACCGCCCGGGGGTAGCCTACAATGAGCAGTTCTTC.